Following are 21 T cell receptor beta chains from one sample sequenced in a study of CD8 T cells in Susac syndrome. Reverse transcription of roughly 0.5 to 1 ug RNA used random hexamers. MiXCR, applied by TCRdb to the immunoSEQ multiplex PCR reads, yields one record per CDR3 protein. Among about 190,000 distinct CDR3 sequences listed, 95% were seen once. Sequences were obtained from CD8+ T cells from PBMCs. The receptors shown here come from a human donor with Susac syndrome.

J is TRBJ1-5 and V is TRBV4-1; no definite D call. V lost 1 base and J 3 bases, leaving 10 bases between the germline ends. The CDR3 spans 15 residues. The V gene's germline CDR1 is MGHRA and CDR2 YSYEKL. CDR3 sequence reads: CASSQGFSFNQPQHF. The CDR3 bases are TGCGCCAGCAGCCAAGGATTCAGCTTCAATCAGCCCCAGCATTTT.

This chain links TRBV27 with TRBJ1-1, with D perhaps matching TRBD1 (6 bases). The V end lost 0 bases, the J end lost 4 bases, and 6 bases lay between the germline ends. The CDR3 has 13 amino acids. The germline CDR1 and CDR2 sequences are MNHEY and SMNVEV (reference sequence). Written as DNA, the CDR3 is TGTGCCAGCAGTTTATCAGGGGGCACTGAAGCTTTCTTT. Amino acid sequence: CASSLSGGTEAFF.

This clonotype was seen once. The chain carries TRBV13 and TRBJ1-1, with 9 bases matching TRBD1. Losses at the gene ends were 0 bases for V and 7 bases for J; bases not matched to a gene: 6. This CDR3 comprises 15 residues. Germline V gene data show CDR1 as PRHDT and CDR2 as FYEKMQ (reference sequence). In DNA form, the CDR3 reads TGTGCCAGCAGCTTAGGGACAGGGGGAGGGGATGAAGCTTTCTTT. This translates into CASSLGTGGGDEAFF.

This sequence joins TRBV7-9 and TRBJ2-1; D is unclear. V dropped 3 bases and J dropped 1 base, with 13 bases sitting between them. The CDR3 length is 16 residues. Germline V gene sequence: CDR1 SEHNR, CDR2 FQNEAQ (reference sequence). This chain's CDR3 is CASSFGQANSYNEQFF. For the CDR3, the DNA is TGTGCCAGCAGCTTCGGTCAGGCTAATTCCTACAATGAGCAGTTCTTC. The variable domain in full, completed from reference TRBV7-9 and TRBJ2-1, reads DTGVSQNPRHKITKRGQNVTFRCDPISEHNRLYWYRQTLGQGPEFLTYFQNEAQLEKSRLLSDRFSAERPKGSFSTLEIQRTEQGDSAMYLCASSFGQANSYNEQFFGPGTRLTVL.

This sequence joins TRBV20-1 and TRBJ2-5, with a weak D call TRBD2 (5 bases). CDR3 size: 12 residues. V was shortened by 6 bases and J by 5 bases, with 13 bases between the two germline ends. Looked up from germline, CDR1 is DFQATT and CDR2 is SNEGSKA (reference sequence). CDR3 in DNA: TGCAGTGCCCCCGAGGGTCCGGAGACCCAGTACTTC. Translation gives CSAPEGPETQYF.

The DNA of the CDR3 is TGTGCCAGCAGCCAAACCCGACAGGGGGCTTACGAGCAGTACTTC. Its translation: CASSQTRQGAYEQYF. This rearrangement joins TRBV13 to TRBJ2-7; 10 nucleotides agree with TRBD1. The CDR3 contains 15 residues. Per the germline V gene, CDR1 is PRHDT and CDR2 is FYEKMQ (reference sequence). Germline trimming cut 5 bases from V and 4 bases from J; bases unmatched to any gene: 8.

This chain connects TRBV20-1 to TRBJ1-1; 11 positions agree with TRBD1. CDR1 is DFQATT and CDR2 is SNEGSKA in the germline V gene (reference sequence). J was trimmed by 4 bases and V by 2 bases; bases with no gene match: 9. The CDR3 length is 16 residues. CDR3 protein: CSARSGTGGRGTEAFF. As DNA, the CDR3 is TGCAGTGCTAGATCAGGGACAGGGGGGAGAGGCACTGAAGCTTTCTTT.

The chain recombines TRBV27 with TRBJ2-2; D remains ambiguous. V dropped 2 bases and J dropped 1 base, with 8 bases sitting between them. Germline assignment: CDR1 MNHEY and CDR2 SMNVEV (reference sequence). CDR3 length: 15 amino acids. The DNA for the CDR3 is TGTGCCAGCAGTTTAAACTACGTGAACACCGGGGAGCTGTTTTTT. It specifies CASSLNYVNTGELFF.

V and J are TRBV15 and TRBJ1-2; TRBD1 agrees at 7 bases. V lost 1 base to trimming and J lost 4 bases; unmatched junction nucleotides: 3. Germline V CDR1 and CDR2: LNHNV, YYDKDF (reference sequence). The CDR3 is made up of 14 amino acids. The CDR3 sequence is CATSRADRTYGYTF. The CDR3 DNA follows: TGTGCCACCAGCAGAGCGGACAGGACCTATGGCTACACCTTC. The full variable domain, rest sourced from reference TRBV15 and TRBJ1-2, is DAMVIQNPRYQVTQFGKPVTLSCSQTLNHNVMYWYQQKSSQAPKLLFHYYDKDFNNEADTPDNFQSRRPNTSFCFLDIRSPGLGDTAMYLCATSRADRTYGYTFGSGTRLTVV.

This chain joins TRBV19 and TRBJ2-7; 7 positions match TRBD1. CDR3 length: 15 residues. The V gene end was trimmed by 5 bases and the J gene end by 0 bases; junction bases not matched to a gene: 7. CDR1 is LNHDA, CDR2 SQIVND, per germline (reference sequence). CDR3 nucleotide sequence: TGTGCCAGTAGTCTCTACCGGGACAGCTCCTACGAGCAGTACTTC. It translates to CASSLYRDSSYEQYF.

This chain links TRBV27 with TRBJ2-7, with TRBD2 as a possible D gene (6 bases). Germline lookup yields CDR1 MNHEY and CDR2 SMNVEV (reference sequence). With 5 bases removed from V and 0 bases from J, the gap between germline ends came to 14 bases. The CDR3 consists of 15 residues. The CDR3 sequence is CASSQGLFYSYEQYF. CDR3 nucleotides: TGTGCCAGCAGTCAAGGACTATTCTACTCCTACGAGCAGTACTTC.

V gene TRBV28 combines with J gene TRBJ1-3; D is possibly TRBD1 (6 bases). CDR1 is MDHEN and CDR2 is SYDVKM in the germline V gene. This CDR3 is 15 amino acids long. Trimming shortened V by 6 bases and J by 3 bases, and 15 bases separated the two germline ends. The CDR3 spells CASSPSQGSGNTIYF. CDR3 bases: TGTGCCAGCAGCCCCTCCCAGGGGAGTGGAAACACCATATATTTT.

The chain links TRBV27 to TRBJ1-2; 10 positions match TRBD1. Germline lookup yields CDR1 MNHEY and CDR2 SMNVEV (reference sequence). The junction had 3 bases not matched to a gene; V was cut back by 8 bases and J by 6 bases. The CDR3 has 12 residues. The CDR3 coding sequence is TGTGCCAGCTGGGACAGGGGCAATGGCTACACCTTC. It codes for CASWDRGNGYTF.

This clonotype was seen only once. The V call is TRBV5-4, the J call TRBJ2-1, with 7 bases that match TRBD1. Germline loops: CDR1 SGHNT, CDR2 YYREEE (reference sequence). V shed 4 bases, J shed 0 bases, and the junction held 7 bases outside the gene matches. The CDR3 sequence is 16 residues long. The CDR3 DNA follows: TGTGCCAGCAGCGACCTGAACAGGGGCTCCTACAATGAGCAGTTCTTC. As protein: CASSDLNRGSYNEQFF.

The rearrangement uses TRBV2 and TRBJ2-3; D possibly corresponds to TRBD1 (5 bases). The ends were cut back, 5 bases at V and 0 bases at J, with 15 bases in the middle. This CDR3 has 16 residues. Germline V gives CDR1 SNHLY, CDR2 FYNNEI. The CDR3 loop reads CASSFTLGASTDTQYF. The CDR3 nucleotides are TGTGCCAGCAGTTTCACCCTAGGGGCGAGCACAGATACGCAGTATTTT.

This sequence joins TRBV12-3 or TRBV12-4 and TRBJ2-7; no clear D gene. V lost 3 bases and J 2 bases, leaving 8 bases between the germline ends. This CDR3 comprises 13 residues. In DNA form, the CDR3 reads TGTGCCAGCAGTTTGGACGGACCCTACGAGCAGTACTTC. Encoded protein: CASSLDGPYEQYF.

The chain has TRBV19 and TRBJ1-2; no reliable D call. The CDR3 is 15 amino acids. Germline values: CDR1 LNHDA, CDR2 SQIVND (reference sequence). V was shortened by 4 bases and J by 5 bases, with 17 bases between the two germline ends. In nucleotides, the CDR3 is TGTGCCAGTAGTAAGGACCTTTCTGGCTTATATGGCTACACCTTC. As protein: CASSKDLSGLYGYTF.

The V gene is TRBV7-2, the J gene TRBJ2-7, with D possibly being TRBD1 or TRBD2 (5 bases each). Germline loops: CDR1 SGHTA, CDR2 FQGNSA. The length of the CDR3 is 16 residues. Trimming removed 5 bases at V and 5 bases at J, with 22 bases between. In DNA form, the CDR3 reads TGTGCCAGCAGCCCTCGGGACGCAGGGTTCTTCGACGAGCAGTACTTC. It translates to CASSPRDAGFFDEQYF.

The CDR3 region has the DNA TGTGCCAGCAGCTCAGACACGTGGGAGATGGAAGCTTTCTTT. Translated, it gives CASSSDTWEMEAFF. The chain couples TRBV5-6 to TRBJ1-1, with D unresolved. Trimming took off 3 bases at V and 8 bases at J, with 17 bases between the two ends. Per the germline V gene, CDR1 is SGHDT and CDR2 is YYEEEE. The CDR3 sequence is 14 residues long.

This clonotype appeared once. The chain combines TRBV12-3 or TRBV12-4 with TRBJ2-7; D unresolved. V was trimmed by 1 base and J by 0 bases, leaving 7 bases between them. The CDR3 is made up of 14 amino acids. CDR3 nucleotide sequence: TGTGCCAGCAGTTTAGGGCTGGACTCCTACGAGCAGTACTTC. It translates to CASSLGLDSYEQYF.

This chain uses TRBV5-1 with TRBJ1-1; a weak D match, TRBD1 (5 bases). Trimming took 2 bases from V and 8 from J, leaving 28 bases between them. The germline CDR1 and CDR2 sequences are SGHRS and YFSETQ. This CDR3 spans 18 amino acids. The CDR3 loop reads CASSLRGLDSQLVVEAFF. CDR3 nucleotide sequence: TGCGCCAGCAGCTTACGCGGTCTTGACAGCCAACTAGTAGTGGAAGCTTTCTTT.